This T cell receptor beta chain was retrieved from a study of T cell responses to AZD1222 COVID-19 vaccine (dated by TCRdb to about 2021). About the study as a whole: Because spike-specific TCR depth and breadth did not differ between the two schedules, AZD1222 recipients who got a second dose at roughly 4 weeks were pooled with those who got a second dose at roughly 12 weeks. A total of 233 trial participants underwent TCR sequencing, of whom nearly 210 had received two doses of AZD1222 and 26 had received two doses of the MenACWY control vaccine. Trial participants were enrolled by age into 18-55, 56-69 and 70-plus year subgroups, with 148, 28 and 57 TCR-sequenced participants respectively. What the work shows at the level of the full study, not this receptor alone: The whole spike protein was spanned by vaccine-associated CD4 TCRs, and dominant responses were seen in regions 160-218 and 743-854. A significant rise in spike-specific TCR breadth and depth was observed after two AZD1222 doses relative to day 0 and relative to MenACWY recipients. Participants were mostly white British and included more females than males, and it was suggested by the authors that clonal diversity may have been underestimated. Reportedly, almost half of the unique spike-specific TCRs recognized epitopes lying outside the regions that are mutated in the B.1.351 and B.1.1.7 variants. In the small 56-69-year group, the increase in depth fell short of significance, most likely because of low power. No day 14 peak-response samples were available, so repertoires were characterized only after the peak T cell response. Conclusions about previously exposed vaccinees are limited, since just a handful of AZD1222 recipients were seropositive for SARS-CoV-2 at baseline.

The CDR3 regions of human TCRbeta chains were subjected to immunosequencing. Per the source publication's procedure: TCRs in the repertoires were matched against a reference library of SARS-CoV-2-specific TCRs that had been generated with the MIRA antigen-specificity platform. Breadth meant the fraction of unique TCRs that were SARS-CoV-2-associated, whereas depth meant the fraction of total T cells that were SARS-CoV-2-associated. Each spike-specific TCR was assigned to its reactive spike region and to a CD4 or CD8 class using the MIRA data. Log10-transformed breadth and depth values were compared by one-way ANOVA with Sidak's multiple comparisons tests. Held by TCRdb, this immuneACCESS table contains in-frame sequences only and omits some clones. Under half of the omission traces to an unresolved V gene where checked; the cause of the rest is unknown. Clone size and the V and J calls come from that table; the DNA yielded D and trimming. The sample table shows roughly 100,000 clones, and 80% to 90% are seen once. Of the sample, about 20% falls within the top ten clones.

The sample's time point label is to be understood as: baseline before first vaccination. Vaccinee samples came from UK trials COV001 and COV002, including a single-blind randomized controlled phase 2/3 trial of AZD1222 (ChAdOx1 nCoV-19) in healthy adults. Trial participant PBMC samples were collected at day 0 and day 28 after the second dose for TCRbeta chain sequencing. V has 7 bases trimmed and J has 2 bases trimmed; junction bases matching no gene number 6. CDR1 and CDR2 (SQVTM, ANQGSEA) derive from the germline V gene. Including the terminal cysteine and phenylalanine, the CDR3 comprises 13 residues. The CDR3 DNA has 39 bases and is translated from base 1. With respect to this clone: This receptor's antigen is unknown. There are no base qualities to consult, and no much larger clone falls within one base.

Source: peripheral blood, taken on day 0 of AZD1222 vaccination. The TCR was taken from an adult in good health. Here the chain combines TRBV29-1 and TRBJ2-3; 7 junctional bases match TRBD1. For the CDR3, the sequence is CSAWDSVTDTQYF. Here is the DNA: TGCAGCGCTTGGGACAGTGTCACAGATACGCAGTATTTT.